These 10 T cell receptor beta chains share one sample of origin, sequenced in a study of T-cell reconstitution after alpha-beta-depleted transplantation in children. TCRbeta library preparation incorporated unique molecular identifiers. TCRdb ran MiXCR on the PCR reads and lists one entry per CDR3 protein. This table holds about 74,000 distinct CDR3 sequences, 13% to 15% found once. Sequences were derived from PBMCs, mostly from graft donor cells, sampled 180 days after TCRalphabeta/CD19-depleted stem cell transplant. Receptor source: a male patient aged 2 to 9 who had a stem cell transplant for acute lymphoblastic leukemia, so the T cells may come from the graft donor.

This clonotype was seen many times. This chain joins TRBV6-5 and TRBJ2-3, with TRBD1 matching over 9 bases. V lost 4 bases and J lost 5; bases outside the gene matches: 7. Germline values: CDR1 MNHEY, CDR2 SVGAGI. The CDR3 consists of 15 residues. The DNA of the CDR3 is TGTGCCAGCAGTTTCCGGGACAGGGCGATAGATACGCAGTATTTT. This encodes CASSFRDRAIDTQYF.

The genes are TRBV10-2 and TRBJ2-7, with 12 bases lining up with TRBD2. The germline V gene has CDR1 WSHSY and CDR2 SAAADI. This CDR3 is 18 amino acids long. V lost 5 bases to trimming and J lost 5 bases; unmatched junction nucleotides: 16. CDR3: CASSTGSPSGRARHEQYF. CDR3 nucleotide sequence: TGCGCCAGCAGTACTGGGAGTCCTAGCGGGAGGGCAAGACACGAGCAGTACTTC.

The chain couples TRBV4-2 to TRBJ2-3; D may correspond to TRBD1 or TRBD2 (5 bases each). The germline gives CDR1 LGHNA, CDR2 YNFKEQ. Trimming removed 0 bases at V and 3 bases at J, with 13 bases between. This CDR3 region has 16 residues. CDR3 coding DNA: TGTGCCAGCAGCCAAGAACCGGTCTGGGGGACAGATACGCAGTATTTT. It encodes CASSQEPVWGTDTQYF.

The J gene is TRBJ2-5, the V gene TRBV20-1, with a weak D call TRBD2 (6 bases). V was shortened by 6 bases and J by 5 bases, with 19 bases between the two germline ends. The germline V gene encodes CDR1 DFQATT and CDR2 SNEGSKA (reference sequence). This CDR3 spans 14 amino acids. CDR3 DNA: TGCAGTGCCCCCCAATACCAGGGAGGCGAGACCCAGTACTTC. This translates into CSAPQYQGGETQYF.

This clonotype was picked up many times. This chain joins TRBV20-1 and TRBJ2-2, with D perhaps matching TRBD2 (5 bases). The germline V gene has CDR1 DFQATT and CDR2 SNEGSKA (reference sequence). Trimming cost V 3 bases and J 0 bases, with 5 bases left between them. The CDR3 is 13 residues long. The CDR3 reads CSARRANTGELFF. Written as DNA, the CDR3 is TGCAGTGCTAGGCGGGCGAACACCGGGGAGCTGTTTTTT.

CDR3 sequence: CASSQDIRGRGYTF. The CDR3 DNA reads TGTGCCAGCAGCCAAGATATCCGGGGCAGAGGCTACACCTTC. The chain combines TRBV14 with TRBJ1-2, with a possible D match to TRBD1 (5 bases). The CDR3 covers 14 residues. V shed 0 bases and J shed 8 bases, with 13 bases lying between them. Germline-derived CDR1 and CDR2 are SGHDN and FVKESK.

The chain recombines TRBV7-2 with TRBJ2-3, with D tentatively TRBD2 (5 bases). Germline V gene lookup returns CDR1 SGHTA and CDR2 FQGNSA. The CDR3 loop spans 14 amino acids. Trimming stripped 5 bases from V and 10 bases from J, with 19 bases between. The CDR3 spells CASSPTHLRVSQYF. The CDR3 region has the DNA TGTGCCAGCAGCCCGACCCATCTGCGGGTTTCGCAGTATTTT.

Relative to its sample, this clonotype is medium-sized. The J gene is TRBJ2-7, the V gene TRBV4-3, with 11 bases that match TRBD1. V shed 0 bases and J 3 bases; nucleotides not matched to a gene: 7. This CDR3 is 17 amino acids long. Germline-derived CDR1 and CDR2 are LGHNA and YSLEER. Here the CDR3 reads CASSQDSEGTGGYEQYF. CDR3 coding DNA: TGCGCCAGCAGCCAAGATTCCGAGGGGACAGGGGGCTACGAGCAGTACTTC.

This clonotype was found a few times. The V call is TRBV18, the J call TRBJ1-5; D gene uncertain. V was clipped by 6 bases and J by 1 base, with 4 bases between them. CDR3 length: 12 residues. In germline, CDR1 is KGHSH, CDR2 LQKENI. CDR3 amino acids: CASSHSNQPQHF. The CDR3 DNA reads TGTGCCAGCTCGCACAGCAATCAGCCCCAGCATTTT.

Only a few counts were recorded for this clonotype. This sequence joins TRBV20-1 and TRBJ1-2; TRBD1 might be the D (6 bases). V was cut by 4 bases and J by 10 bases, with 22 bases left in between. The CDR3 is 14 amino acids. Germline V gives CDR1 DFQATT, CDR2 SNEGSKA (reference sequence). CDR3 DNA sequence: TGCAGTGCTATCCGGGACAACCAGTTCCTATCCTACACCTTC. Protein: CSAIRDNQFLSYTF.